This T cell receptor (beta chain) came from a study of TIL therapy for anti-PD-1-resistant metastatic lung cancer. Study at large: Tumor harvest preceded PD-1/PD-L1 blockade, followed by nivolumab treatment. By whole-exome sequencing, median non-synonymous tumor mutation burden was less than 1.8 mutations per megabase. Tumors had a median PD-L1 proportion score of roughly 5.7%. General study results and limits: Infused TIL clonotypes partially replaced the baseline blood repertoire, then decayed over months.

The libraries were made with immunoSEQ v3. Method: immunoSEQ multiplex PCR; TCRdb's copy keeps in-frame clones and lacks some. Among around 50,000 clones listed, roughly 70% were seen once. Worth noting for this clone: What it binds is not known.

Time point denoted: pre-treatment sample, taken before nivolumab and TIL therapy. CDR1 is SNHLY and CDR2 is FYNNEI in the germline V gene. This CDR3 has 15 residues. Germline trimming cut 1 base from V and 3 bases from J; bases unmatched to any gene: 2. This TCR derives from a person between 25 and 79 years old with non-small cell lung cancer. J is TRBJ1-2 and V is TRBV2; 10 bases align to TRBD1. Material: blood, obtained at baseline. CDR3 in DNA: TGTGCCAGCAGTGAAGGGGACAGGGGATACTATGGCTACACCTTC. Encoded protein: CASSEGDRGYYGYTF.